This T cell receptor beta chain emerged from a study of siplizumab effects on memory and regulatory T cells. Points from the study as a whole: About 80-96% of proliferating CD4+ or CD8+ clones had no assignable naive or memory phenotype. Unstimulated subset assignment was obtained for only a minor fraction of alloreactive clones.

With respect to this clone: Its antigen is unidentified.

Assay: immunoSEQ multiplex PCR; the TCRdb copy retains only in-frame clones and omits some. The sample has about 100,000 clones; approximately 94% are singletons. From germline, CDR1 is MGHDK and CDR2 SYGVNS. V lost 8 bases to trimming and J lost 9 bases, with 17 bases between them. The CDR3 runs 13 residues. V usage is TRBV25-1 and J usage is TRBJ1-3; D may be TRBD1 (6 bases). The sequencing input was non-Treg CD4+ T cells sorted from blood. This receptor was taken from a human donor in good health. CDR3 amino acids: CASHGQGRPTIYF. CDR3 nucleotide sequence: TGTGCCAGCCATGGGCAGGGGCGTCCCACCATATATTTT. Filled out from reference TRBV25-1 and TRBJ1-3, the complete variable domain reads EADIYQTPRYLVIGTGKKITLECSQTMGHDKMYWYQQDPGMELHLIHYSYGVNSTEKGDLSSESTVSRIRTEHFPLTLESARPSHTSQYLCASHGQGRPTIYFGEGSWLTVV.